This T cell receptor (beta chain) came from a study of long-term antiretroviral therapy in people with HIV. General study points: Those clones which expanded before ART made up the dominant part of the repertoire at all time points.

Sequencing used immunoSEQ v3.0 at survey level. Sequenced by immunoSEQ multiplex PCR; TCRdb stores in-frame clones only, minus some. The table has about 33,000 clones, around 97% seen once; the top ten hold under 3.5%. Per germline, CDR1 SGHTA and CDR2 FQGNSA. This CDR3 comprises 14 residues. V was cut by 5 bases and J by 2 bases, with 10 bases left in between. This clone was seen only once. Antigen: not known. The sample was unsorted PBMCs, taken 6.9 years after starting antiretroviral therapy. This sequence originates from a man between 25 and 39 years old with HIV. The rearrangement uses TRBV7-2 and TRBJ1-3, with no clear D. The chain's CDR3 is CASSPRSTGNTIYF. The CDR3 DNA reads TGTGCCAGCAGCCCACGGAGTACTGGAAACACCATATATTTT.